The next 14 T cell receptor beta chains were all read from a single sample in a study of T cell responses to AZD1222 COVID-19 vaccine. Using immunoSEQ multiplex PCR, the repertoire was profiled, and TCRdb retains in-frame clones only, with some absent. Among about 130,000 clones listed, 85% to 90% were seen once. The material was peripheral blood, obtained on day 0 of AZD1222 vaccination. The receptors were sampled from an adult in good health.

This chain joins TRBV24-1 and TRBJ1-5; 10 bases fit TRBD1. This CDR3 has 19 residues. Germline CDR1 is KGHDR and CDR2 is SFDVKD. With V trimmed by 4 bases and J by 0 bases, 11 bases remained unmatched. In DNA, the CDR3 is TGTGCCACCAGTGACACCGGGACAGGGGTTGGGGATAGCAATCAGCCCCAGCATTTT. This gives the protein CATSDTGTGVGDSNQPQHF.

The V gene is TRBV28, the J gene TRBJ2-7; weak D call: TRBD1 (6 bases). The CDR3 length is 13 residues. Germline-derived CDR1 and CDR2 are MDHEN and SYDVKM. V was shortened by 7 bases and J by 3 bases, with 13 bases between the two germline ends. The CDR3 reads CASKPGDSYEQYF. For the CDR3, the DNA is TGTGCCAGCAAGCCAGGGGATAGCTACGAGCAGTACTTC.

This clone has ten or more counts. This sequence joins TRBV19 and TRBJ1-1; TRBD1 agrees at 9 bases. The CDR3 is 14 residues long. V was pared by 5 bases and J by 6 bases, with 7 bases of the junction left unmatched. Germline CDR1 reads LNHDA; CDR2 reads SQIVND (reference sequence). CDR3 coding DNA: TGTGCCAGTAGTCGGAAGACAGGGGGGGCTGAAGCTTTCTTT. Translated: CASSRKTGGAEAFF.

J is TRBJ1-2 and V is TRBV6-2 or TRBV6-3; D is ambiguous. Germline assignment: CDR1 MNHEY and CDR2 SVGEGT. V gave up 2 bases and J gave up 7 bases, with 8 bases separating them. The CDR3 covers 12 residues. CDR3 nucleotides: TGTGCCAGCAGTTACGTGAAGGCTGGCTACACCTTC. This sequence encodes CASSYVKAGYTF.

This chain links TRBV5-8 with TRBJ2-1; D ambiguous. V lost 1 base to trimming and J lost 7 bases, with 9 bases between them. The germline V gene has CDR1 SGHTS and CDR2 YDEGEE. This CDR3 is 13 amino acids long. The CDR3 nucleotides are TGTGCCAGCAGCTTGTATAGATCTAATGAGCAGTTCTTC. Translation: CASSLYRSNEQFF.

About this clone: Other nucleotide sequences in the sample specify the same CDR3. The V gene is TRBV3-1 (or the pseudogene TRBV3-2), the J gene TRBJ2-3, with 9 bases that match TRBD2. CDR1 and CDR2 from the germline V gene are LGHDT and YNNKEL (reference sequence). The junction had 6 bases not matched to a gene; V was cut back by 5 bases and J by 3 bases. This CDR3 has 15 residues. DNA for the CDR3: TGTGCCAGCAGCGGGCTAGCGGGGAGGACAGATACGCAGTATTTT. Amino acid sequence: CASSGLAGRTDTQYF.

This chain joins TRBV4-3 and TRBJ1-3; 7 bases fit TRBD1. After removal of 6 bases from V and 13 bases from J, the junction contained 21 bases not matched to a gene. This CDR3 is 16 amino acids long. Germline CDR1 reads LGHNA; CDR2 reads YSLEER. CDR3 residues: CASRAGTDRWNDRIYF. CDR3 DNA sequence: TGCGCCAGCAGGGCCGGGACAGACCGCTGGAATGATAGGATATATTTT.

This rearrangement joins TRBV6-5 to TRBJ1-1, with 9 bases identical to TRBD1. V was pared by 4 bases and J by 4 bases, with 7 bases of the junction left unmatched. The CDR3 totals 15 residues. Germline V CDR1 and CDR2: MNHEY, SVGAGI. CDR3 protein: CASSSRTGETTEAFF. The CDR3 DNA reads as TGTGCCAGCAGTTCCCGGACAGGGGAAACCACTGAAGCTTTCTTT.

This clone was picked up one time. The J gene is TRBJ1-3, the V gene TRBV19; D not certain. In germline, CDR1 is LNHDA, CDR2 SQIVND (reference sequence). This CDR3 spans 11 amino acids. V was cut by 10 bases and J by 3 bases, with 7 bases left in between. CDR3 residues: CATRVGNTIYF. CDR3 DNA sequence: TGTGCCACCCGAGTTGGAAACACCATATATTTT.

This clone was counted between two and nine times. The V gene is TRBV19, the J gene TRBJ1-4; no clear D. CDR1 LNHDA and CDR2 SQIVND come from the germline V gene (reference sequence). V dropped 4 bases and J dropped 7 bases, with 10 bases sitting between them. The CDR3 is 13 amino acids. CDR3 DNA: TGTGCCAGTAGTAGGCAGGTGATTGAAAAACTGTTTTTT. Amino acid sequence: CASSRQVIEKLFF.

The V gene is TRBV5-1, the J gene TRBJ1-2; the D gene is possibly TRBD1 (6 bases). The CDR3 is 13 amino acids. The V end lost 4 bases, the J end lost 8 bases, and 15 bases lay between the germline ends. Germline CDR1 SGHRS, CDR2 YFSETQ. The CDR3 nucleotides are TGCGCCAGCAGCCTGACCGGGGGCAGCGGCTACACCTTC. The encoded protein is CASSLTGGSGYTF.

V gene TRBV9 combines with J gene TRBJ2-7, with D perhaps TRBD2 (7 bases). CDR1 and CDR2 (germline): SGDLS, YYNGEE. This CDR3 comprises 15 residues. Deletions cut 3 bases from V and 2 bases from J, with 15 bases between. The CDR3 sequence: CASSATGRGTYEQYF. CDR3 DNA: TGTGCCAGCAGCGCCACTGGGAGGGGGACCTACGAGCAGTACTTC.

This clone was detected a few times. The chain combines TRBV9 with TRBJ2-2; no clear D gene. This CDR3 has 13 amino acids. V was shortened by 0 bases and J by 4 bases, with 4 bases between the two germline ends. Germline V gene data show CDR1 as SGDLS and CDR2 as YYNGEE. The CDR3 sequence: CASSVEVTGELFF. CDR3 sequence (DNA): TGTGCCAGCAGCGTAGAGGTCACCGGGGAGCTGTTTTTT.

V and J are TRBV27 and TRBJ2-1, with TRBD1 identical over 7 bases. Germline V gene sequence: CDR1 MNHEY, CDR2 SMNVEV (reference sequence). This CDR3 has 15 amino acids. V was clipped by 3 bases and J by 3 bases; unmatched bases: 5. The CDR3 nucleotides read TGTGCCAGCAGTTTCCTCGACAGGGTCTACAATGAGCAGTTCTTC. Its protein is CASSFLDRVYNEQFF.